The 31 T cell receptor beta chains in this list originate from one sample, sequenced in a study of shared clonotypes between healthy human individuals. Repertoires were generated with immunoSEQ multiplex PCR, while TCRdb's copy carries only in-frame clones and drops some. The repertoire holds hundreds of thousands of clones, with about 95% as singletons. CD45RO-negative, CCR7-selected cells formed the naive CD8 fraction, which excluded terminally differentiated effector memory CD45RA+ cells. Specimen: naive CD8+ T cells sorted from blood. These receptors all stem from a woman aged 25 to 45 in good health.

The V gene is TRBV28, the J gene TRBJ2-5; D may be TRBD1 (5 bases). The J call may be incorrect, as the DNA end agrees better with TRBJ2-7. The germline CDR1 and CDR2 sequences are MDHEN and SYDVKM. This CDR3 is built from 14 residues. CDR3 nucleotide sequence: TGTGCCAGCAGTTTGGACACAACCGCCTACGAGCAGTACTTC. Amino acids: CASSLDTTAYEQYF.

The rearrangement links TRBV27 to TRBJ2-7; D not certain. The CDR3 totals 10 residues. V shed 3 bases and J shed 6 bases, with 3 bases lying between them. Germline CDR1 reads MNHEY; CDR2 reads SMNVEV (reference sequence). The CDR3 sequence is CASSFGEQYF. As DNA, the CDR3 is TGTGCCAGCAGTTTTGGCGAGCAGTACTTC.

This chain connects TRBV2 to TRBJ2-1, with 8 nucleotides matching TRBD2. This CDR3 comprises 15 residues. V lost 3 bases to trimming and J lost 6 bases; unmatched junction nucleotides: 7. Germline V gene data show CDR1 as SNHLY and CDR2 as FYNNEI. CDR3 region: CASSDWLAGANEQFF. The CDR3 DNA reads as TGTGCCAGCAGTGACTGGCTAGCGGGTGCCAATGAGCAGTTCTTC. Filled out from reference TRBV2 and TRBJ2-1, the complete variable domain reads EPEVTQTPSHQVTQMGQEVILRCVPISNHLYFYWYRQILGQKVEFLVSFYNNEISEKSEIFDDQFSVERPDGSNFTLKIRSTKLEDSAMYFCASSDWLAGANEQFFGPGTRLTVL.

The rearrangement uses TRBV7-3 and TRBJ2-6, with 10 bases matching TRBD2. The CDR3 consists of 17 residues. From germline, CDR1 is SGHTA and CDR2 FQGTGA. The V segment lost 3 bases and the J segment 0 bases; nucleotides outside the gene matches: 2. CDR3 region: CASSLSGRVSGANVLTF. The CDR3 DNA sequence: TGTGCCAGCAGCTTGAGCGGGAGGGTCTCTGGGGCCAACGTCCTGACTTTC.

The chain has TRBV29-1 and TRBJ2-7, with 9 bases lining up with TRBD2. V was pared by 1 base and J by 3 bases, with 16 bases of the junction left unmatched. The CDR3 covers 18 residues. In germline, CDR1 is SQVTM, CDR2 ANQGSEA. This CDR3 reads CSVEVFKSEREEYYEQYF. The CDR3 DNA reads as TGCAGCGTTGAAGTTTTTAAAAGCGAGCGGGAGGAATACTACGAGCAGTACTTC.

V usage is TRBV4-1 and J usage is TRBJ2-1, with D possibly matching TRBD2 (5 bases). This CDR3 region has 16 residues. CDR1 and CDR2 (germline): MGHRA, YSYEKL. V dropped 1 base and J dropped 0 bases, with 10 bases sitting between them. The CDR3 DNA is TGCGCCAGCAGCCAAGGGGGAGACGGCTCCTACAATGAGCAGTTCTTC. Its translation is CASSQGGDGSYNEQFF.

J is TRBJ2-2 and V is TRBV5-1, with TRBD2 matching over 12 bases. J gave up 4 bases and V 0 bases, and 7 bases lay outside the gene matches. This CDR3 has 18 amino acids. Germline loops: CDR1 SGHRS, CDR2 YFSETQ. CDR3: CASSLDLAGGPGTGELFF. The CDR3 DNA is TGCGCCAGCAGCTTGGATCTAGCGGGAGGGCCGGGCACCGGGGAGCTGTTTTTT.

The chain recombines TRBV27 with TRBJ1-1, with TRBD1 matching 7 bases. The germline gives CDR1 MNHEY, CDR2 SMNVEV (reference sequence). This CDR3 has 14 residues. Trimming removed 4 bases from V and 7 bases from J; junction bases left unmatched: 9. CDR3 bases: TGTGCCAGCAGTTCCAAGCCGACAGGGCTTGAAGCTTTCTTT. Protein sequence: CASSSKPTGLEAFF.

In its sample, this clone was seen once. V and J are TRBV6-5 and TRBJ2-7, with D hard to call. CDR1 and CDR2 from the germline V gene are MNHEY and SVGAGI. With 2 bases removed from V and 2 bases from J, the gap between germline ends came to 7 bases. The CDR3 has 13 residues. The DNA for the CDR3 is TGTGCCAGCAGTTACGGGGAAGCCTACGAGCAGTACTTC. Translated, it gives CASSYGEAYEQYF.

This clone has just one count. V usage is TRBV13 and J usage is TRBJ1-1; D is unclear. V was clipped by 5 bases and J by 4 bases, with 14 bases between them. The germline gives CDR1 PRHDT, CDR2 FYEKMQ (reference sequence). This CDR3 contains 14 residues. CDR3 nucleotides: TGTGCCAGCAGCGAACTGAAGAGTGGCACTGAAGCTTTCTTT. Its protein product is CASSELKSGTEAFF. Using reference TRBV13 and TRBJ1-1 for the parts outside the CDR3, the full variable domain is AAGVIQSPRHLIKEKRETATLKCYPIPRHDTVYWYQQGPGQDPQFLISFYEKMQSDKGSIPDRFSAQQFSDYHSELNMSSLELGDSALYFCASSELKSGTEAFFGQGTRLTVV.

The chain couples TRBV27 to TRBJ2-5, with D perhaps TRBD1 or TRBD2 (5 bases each). V lost 4 bases and J lost 4, with 16 bases in between. The CDR3 length is 15 residues. The V gene's germline CDR1 is MNHEY and CDR2 SMNVEV (reference sequence). The DNA of the CDR3 is TGTGCCAGCAGTTCCTCTTGGGGACGGGGAGAGACCCAGTACTTC. The encoded protein is CASSSSWGRGETQYF.

This clone was observed a handful of times. This rearrangement joins TRBV2 to TRBJ2-7; 8 nucleotides match TRBD2. From germline, CDR1 is SNHLY and CDR2 FYNNEI. Trimming took 2 bases from V and 3 from J; bases not matched to a gene: 3. The CDR3 has 14 residues. CDR3 protein: CASSERAGGYEQYF. The CDR3 DNA reads as TGTGCCAGCAGTGAACGGGCGGGAGGCTACGAGCAGTACTTC.

J is TRBJ1-1 and V is TRBV5-4; D gene uncertain. Trimming pared 4 bases from V and 0 bases from J, leaving 7 bases between. There are 13 residues in the CDR3. Germline assignment: CDR1 SGHNT and CDR2 YYREEE (reference sequence). CDR3 residues: CASSGSMNTEAFF. The DNA of the CDR3 is TGTGCCAGCAGCGGGTCGATGAACACTGAAGCTTTCTTT.

V and J are TRBV5-5 and TRBJ1-2; a weak D match, TRBD1 (5 bases). V lost 4 bases and J lost 4, with 17 bases in between. The CDR3 covers 15 residues. Germline V gives CDR1 SGHKS, CDR2 YYEKEE (reference sequence). This chain's CDR3 is CASSGSGRVIYGYTF. As DNA, the CDR3 is TGTGCCAGCAGCGGATCGGGCAGGGTCATCTATGGCTACACCTTC. Full variable domain (remainder filled in from reference TRBV5-5 and TRBJ1-2): DAGVTQSPTHLIKTRGQQVTLRCSPISGHKSVSWYQQVLGQGPQFIFQYYEKEERGRGNFPDRFSARQFPNYSSELNVNALLLGDSALYLCASSGSGRVIYGYTFGSGTRLTVV.

The V and J genes are TRBV28 and TRBJ2-7; D remains ambiguous. The CDR3 has 14 amino acids. V lost 9 bases and J lost 3, with 18 bases in between. Germline V gene sequence: CDR1 MDHEN, CDR2 SYDVKM. CDR3 nucleotides: TGTGCCAGTCAGGTTTCCCGACTGGGCTACGAGCAGTACTTC. As protein: CASQVSRLGYEQYF.

Only one count was recorded for this clone. This chain links TRBV9 with TRBJ2-1; D might be TRBD1 (5 bases). The V end was cut by 0 bases, the J end by 8 bases, with 12 bases between. The V gene's germline CDR1 is SGDLS and CDR2 YYNGEE. CDR3 size: 14 residues. CDR3: CASSVGSRADEQFF. In DNA, the CDR3 is TGTGCCAGCAGCGTAGGGTCCAGGGCGGATGAGCAGTTCTTC. Based on the CDR3 plus reference TRBV9 and TRBJ2-1, the full variable domain is DSGVTQTPKHLITATGQRVTLRCSPRSGDLSVYWYQQSLDQGLQFLIQYYNGEERAKGNILERFSAQQFPDLHSELNLSSLELGDSALYFCASSVGSRADEQFFGPGTRLTVL.

This chain uses TRBV27 with TRBJ2-5; 11 bases are a match to TRBD1. The J call may be incorrect, as the DNA end agrees better with TRBJ2-7. The CDR3 is made up of 14 amino acids. The germline V gene has CDR1 MNHEY and CDR2 SMNVEV (reference sequence). As DNA, the CDR3 is TGTGCCAGCAAACCAAGGGACAGGGGGTACGAGCAGTACTTC. The encoded protein is CASKPRDRGYEQYF.

The chain joins TRBV28 to TRBJ2-2; TRBD2 matches 8 bases. The V gene's germline CDR1 is MDHEN and CDR2 SYDVKM. The CDR3 consists of 18 residues. The V gene end was trimmed by 5 bases and the J gene end by 0 bases; junction bases not matched to a gene: 11. CDR3 protein: CASSPGLVVYPNTGELFF. The CDR3 DNA reads as TGTGCCAGCAGTCCGGGACTAGTAGTGTACCCGAACACCGGGGAGCTGTTTTTT.

This rearrangement joins TRBV4-1 to TRBJ2-7, with 12 bases fitting TRBD2. This CDR3 has 16 residues. Germline CDR1 MGHRA, CDR2 YSYEKL. V shed 4 bases, J shed 1 base, and the junction held 5 bases outside the gene matches. The CDR3 bases are TGCGCCAGCAGCCCACCCGGGACTAGCGGGTCCTACGAGCAGTACTTC. Encoded protein: CASSPPGTSGSYEQYF.

This clone was recorded once. The chain uses TRBV11-2 and TRBJ1-1; D might be TRBD1 (6 bases). This CDR3 has 15 residues. With 3 bases removed from V and 3 bases from J, the gap between germline ends came to 14 bases. The germline CDR1 and CDR2 sequences are SGHAT and FQNNGV. The CDR3 spells CASSLQPGQDTEAFF. The CDR3 region has the DNA TGTGCCAGCAGCTTGCAACCGGGACAAGACACTGAAGCTTTCTTT.

This clone has a single count. The CDR3 loop is CASSRISSTDTQYF. The CDR3 nucleotides are TGCGCCAGCAGCCGCATATCTAGCACAGATACGCAGTATTTT. The chain combines TRBV4-1 with TRBJ2-3; D gene ambiguous. The CDR3 sequence is 14 residues long. V was shortened by 4 bases and J by 0 bases, with 8 bases between the two germline ends. Germline V CDR1 and CDR2: MGHRA, YSYEKL.

This clone was detected only once. V gene TRBV4-1 combines with J gene TRBJ2-1; D could derive from TRBD1 or TRBD2 (5 bases each). CDR3 length: 13 residues. Germline CDR1 is MGHRA and CDR2 is YSYEKL. The germline V and J ends were trimmed by 5 bases and 10 bases, with 15 bases remaining between them. The CDR3 loop reads CASSSRYWGEQFF. As DNA, the CDR3 is TGCGCCAGCAGCTCCCGCTACTGGGGGGAGCAGTTCTTC.

DNA of the CDR3: TGTGCCAGTAGCCTAGTAGGGGAGACCTACGAGCAGTACTTC. Protein: CASSLVGETYEQYF. The V gene is TRBV5-4, the J gene TRBJ2-7; D is perhaps TRBD1 or TRBD2 (5 bases each). The CDR3 runs to 14 residues. The V gene lost 8 bases and the J gene lost 2 bases, with 17 bases spanning the gap. The germline V gene encodes CDR1 SGHNT and CDR2 YYREEE (reference sequence).

The rearrangement links TRBV14 to TRBJ2-7; D uncertain. V was shortened by 1 base and J by 4 bases, with 11 bases between the two germline ends. This CDR3 has 14 residues. The germline V gene encodes CDR1 SGHDN and CDR2 FVKESK. The CDR3 region is CASSQGNFKYEQYF. DNA for the CDR3: TGTGCCAGCAGCCAAGGGAACTTTAAGTACGAGCAGTACTTC. Complete variable domain (other parts from reference TRBV14 and TRBJ2-7): EAGVTQFPSHSVIEKGQTVTLRCDPISGHDNLYWYRRVMGKEIKFLLHFVKESKQDESGMPNNRFLAERTGGTYSTLKVQPAELEDSGVYFCASSQGNFKYEQYFGPGTRLTVT.

The rearrangement joins TRBV28 to TRBJ1-4; 10 bases fit TRBD1. V shed 6 bases and J 6 bases; nucleotides not matched to a gene: 4. CDR1 is MDHEN, CDR2 SYDVKM, per germline. The length of the CDR3 is 14 residues. In DNA form, the CDR3 reads TGTGCCAGCAGCTACGACAGGGGGCATGAAAAACTGTTTTTT. Amino acid sequence: CASSYDRGHEKLFF.

This chain links TRBV7-5 with TRBJ2-7. TRBV7-5 is a known pseudogene. The CDR3 length is 16 residues. As DNA, the CDR3 is TGTGTCAGAAGCGGCAGACACCGGGACCGCACGGGCGAGCAGTACTTC. This codes for CVRSGRHRDRTGEQYF.

The J gene is TRBJ2-6, the V gene TRBV29-1, with 10 bases identical to TRBD1. V shed 2 bases, J shed 0 bases, and the junction held 13 bases outside the gene matches. The CDR3 consists of 20 residues. Germline CDR1 reads SQVTM; CDR2 reads ANQGSEA. The CDR3 sequence is CSVELEREGQGSSGANVLTF. The CDR3 DNA reads TGCAGCGTTGAATTAGAGAGGGAGGGACAGGGGAGCTCTGGGGCCAACGTCCTGACTTTC.

The V gene is TRBV4-2, the J gene TRBJ2-7; 9 positions agree with TRBD2. V dropped 0 bases and J dropped 0; count of bases not matched to a gene: 6. The germline V gene has CDR1 LGHNA and CDR2 YNFKEQ. This CDR3 is 17 amino acids long. CDR3 sequence (DNA): TGTGCCAGCAGCCAAGATCTGGCGCGGGAGGGCTCCTACGAGCAGTACTTC. Amino acids: CASSQDLAREGSYEQYF.

The V and J genes are TRBV5-1 and TRBJ2-1; 7 nucleotides line up with TRBD1. Germline V CDR1 and CDR2: SGHRS, YFSETQ. The CDR3 is made up of 15 amino acids. Unmatched junction bases numbered 13, after V lost 4 bases and J lost 9 bases. The chain's CDR3 is CASSPGQDNRGEQFF. The CDR3 nucleotides read TGCGCCAGCAGCCCCGGACAGGACAATCGGGGTGAGCAGTTCTTC.

The rearrangement links TRBV10-3 to TRBJ2-7, with TRBD2 matching over 14 bases. The CDR3 covers 15 residues. Germline CDR1 and CDR2: ENHRY and SYGVKD. Trimming at V came to 9 bases and at J to 2 bases, leaving 6 bases not matched to a gene. The CDR3 region is CAISGTSGSPYEQYF. The CDR3 DNA follows: TGTGCCATATCCGGGACTAGCGGGAGTCCCTACGAGCAGTACTTC.

V and J are TRBV19 and TRBJ2-1; TRBD1 might be the D (6 bases). The CDR3 sequence is 16 residues long. Germline V gene lookup returns CDR1 LNHDA and CDR2 SQIVND (reference sequence). Trimming stripped 4 bases from V and 9 bases from J, with 22 bases between. CDR3 region: CASSTGPQGIYGEQFF. CDR3 DNA: TGTGCCAGTAGTACCGGACCTCAGGGGATTTACGGTGAGCAGTTCTTC.